These T cell receptor beta chains were read from a single sample in a study of T cells in Graves' hyperthyroidism and ophthalmopathy. TCRdb reprocessed the multiplex PCR reads via MiXCR and lists one record per CDR3 protein. The table shows hundreds of thousands of distinct CDR3 sequences, with approximately 44% occurring only once. Sequences were obtained from peripheral blood or thyroid tissue (not recorded which). Every receptor here comes from a woman aged 18 to 35 with Graves' hyperthyroidism. The CDR3 runs from the conserved cysteine through the conserved F or W. D genes are given only for firm matches. Clone size is not always given. Where it is, it says once, few, many or a class for expanded clones.

TRBJ1-2,TRBV12-3/TRBV12-4,many,TRBD1,TGTGCCAGCGGGGGGACAGGGGCTGAAGGCTACACCTTC,CASGGTGAEGYTF
TRBJ1-1,TRBV29-1,once,TRBD1,TGCAGCGTTCCTAGACAGGGACTTAACACTGAAGCTTTCTTT,CSVPRQGLNTEAFF
TRBJ2-7,TRBV27,NA,NA,TGTGCCAGCACCCTAAGGGTAGGGAGAGAGCAGTACTTC,CASTLRVGREQYF
TRBJ2-3,TRBV29-1,NA,NA,TGCAGCGTTGACGGGCCAGATACGCAGTATTTT,CSVDGPDTQYF
TRBJ2-6,TRBV2,many,NA,TGTGCCAGCAGTGAAAGGGTCTCTGGGGCCAACGTCCTGACTTTC,CASSERVSGANVLTF
TRBJ1-1,TRBV20-1,NA,TRBD1,TGCAGTGCTACCTTTTCGACAGGGGCTGAAGCTTTCTTT,CSATFSTGAEAFF
TRBJ1-3,TRBV25-1,many,NA,TGTGCCAGCAGTGAAAGGGGGTCTGGAAACACCATATATTTT,CASSERGSGNTIYF
TRBJ2-7,TRBV7-8,few,NA,TGCGCCAGCAGCCCCGGGACGCCGAGCTCCTACGAGCAGTACTTC,CASSPGTPSSYEQYF
TRBJ2-7,TRBV24-1,NA,NA,TGTGCCTCGATCGGCGAGCAGTACTTC,CASIGEQYF
TRBJ1-5,TRBV24-1,NA,NA,TGTGCCACCAGTTTGAGAGGAGAGAGCAATCAGCCCCAGCATTTT,CATSLRGESNQPQHF
TRBJ2-7,TRBV5-1,NA,TRBD2,TGCGCCAGCAGACTACTAGCGGGAGAGGGCGAGCAGTACTTC,CASRLLAGEGEQYF
TRBJ1-1,TRBV19,few,TRBD1,TGTGCCACCCAGGGGGCGCCGAACACTGAAGCTTTCTTT,CATQGAPNTEAFF
TRBJ1-5,TRBV12-3/TRBV12-4,few,NA,TGTGCCAGCAGTTTCCCAGGCAATCAGCCCCAGCATTTT,CASSFPGNQPQHF
TRBJ2-7,TRBV14,few,NA,TGTGCCAGCAGCCAAGGGTACGGGAAGGGGGACGAGCAGTACTTC,CASSQGYGKGDEQYF
TRBJ1-5,TRBV14,many,NA,TGTGCCAGCAGCCTGAGTGTCTATAGCAATCAGCCCCAGCATTTT,CASSLSVYSNQPQHF
TRBJ1-3,TRBV2,NA,NA,TGTGCCAGCAGTCGGGGGTCTTTTGGAAACACCATATATTTT,CASSRGSFGNTIYF
TRBJ2-7,TRBV7-9,few,NA,TGTGCCAGCAGCTTGCCTGACAGACCCATCTCCTACGAGCAGTACTTC,CASSLPDRPISYEQYF
TRBJ2-7,TRBV29-1,NA,TRBD1,TGCAGCTTAAGACAGGGGAGATTTACCGAGCAGTACTTC,CSLRQGRFTEQYF
TRBJ2-7,TRBV2,many,NA,TGTGCCAGCAGCAACGGACTATCCTACGAGCAGTACTTC,CASSNGLSYEQYF
TRBJ1-4,TRBV10-3,NA,NA,TGTGCCATCAGTGACACTTGGAGCGGGGATGAAAAACTGTTTTTT,CAISDTWSGDEKLFF
TRBJ1-5,TRBV7-2,NA,NA,TGTGCCAGCAGCCAAGACCCCCACGCTGGTCAGCCCCAGCATTTT,CASSQDPHAGQPQHF
TRBJ2-5,TRBV24-1,few,TRBD2,TGTGCCAGCCGGACTAGCTCAGAGACCCAGTACTTC,CASRTSSETQYF
TRBJ1-2,TRBV29-1,NA,NA,TGCAGCGTGTCTGCCGGACAGAACTATGGCTACACCTTC,CSVSAGQNYGYTF
TRBJ1-5,TRBV29-1,NA,NA,TGCAGCGCTAGACAGGCGCTTCAGCCCCAGCATTTT,CSARQALQPQHF
TRBJ1-5,TRBV7-2,many,NA,TGTGCCAGCAGCTGGACTCGCGATCAGCCCCAGCATTTT,CASSWTRDQPQHF
TRBJ1-3,TRBV19,few,TRBD1,TGTGCCAGCAGACCCAAGGGAGAGGGGGCGACCTCTGGAAACACCATATATTTT,CASRPKGEGATSGNTIYF
TRBJ1-2,TRBV14,NA,NA,TGTGCCAGCAGCCAAGACGCGTCAGGGAGCCCTCATGGCTACACCTTC,CASSQDASGSPHGYTF
TRBJ2-6,TRBV15,NA,TRBD1,TGTGCCACCAGCAGAGATTGGCAGGGGGATACTGAAGCTTTC,CATSRDWQGDTEAF
TRBJ2-7,TRBV5-1,few,NA,TGCGCCAGCAGCTTGTCGGGGGTGCAGGATGACGAGCAGTACTTC,CASSLSGVQDDEQYF
TRBJ1-6,TRBV2,many,NA,TGTGCCAGCAGTGACAGGGTGAATAATTCACCCCTCCACTTT,CASSDRVNNSPLHF
TRBJ1-2,TRBV2,few,NA,TGTGCCAGCAGTAAGACAGTATCAGGAGCGGATGGCTACACCTTC,CASSKTVSGADGYTF
TRBJ2-2,TRBV7-9,NA,NA,TGTGCCAGCAGCTTCGGGGGTTGGGACACCGGGGAGCTGTTTTTT,CASSFGGWDTGELFF
TRBJ2-2,TRBV24-1,once,NA,TGTGCCACCAGTGATTTCCAACAGTTCACTGGGGAGCTGTTTTTT,CATSDFQQFTGELFF
TRBJ2-7,TRBV9,many,NA,TGTGCCAGCAGCGTAGGGCCCTACTACGAGCAGTACTTC,CASSVGPYYEQYF